The following is a T cell receptor beta chain sequence with its context. Its antigen is unknown. No base quality values were provided; no much bigger clone lies one nucleotide off. This entry belongs to a study of OX40 agonist ivuxolimab in advanced cancers. In the study overall: Ivuxolimab, which targeted the costimulatory receptor OX40 (CD134), was an agonistic, fully human IgG2 monoclonal antibody. Intravenous ivuxolimab was administered to patients every 2 weeks at six dose levels: 0.01, 0.1, 0.3, 1.5, 3 and 10 mg/kg. Of the roughly 54 patients in dose escalation, 19 had hepatocellular carcinoma, roughly 15 had melanoma, 9 had renal cell carcinoma and 9 had head and neck cancer. In the dose-escalation cohort, roughly four fifths of patients were male, and the mean age was about 55 years, with a range of about 23 to 85. Prior anti-PD-1, anti-PD-L1 or anti-CTLA-4 therapy was permitted, and about 40% of dose-escalation patients had received checkpoint inhibitors. Three dose-escalation patients achieved partial responses, one with hepatocellular carcinoma and two with cutaneous melanoma. Peripheral TCRbeta sequencing was intended to test whether TCR sequence diversity was altered and clonal T-cell expansion was caused by ivuxolimab. The paper describes the monotherapy dose-escalation part (N of about 52 patients) of the phase I trial of ivuxolimab.

The trial excluded patients who had a history of autoimmune disease or who were on systemic immunosuppression. Peripheral blood for TCR sequencing was collected from all dose cohorts at baseline, on cycle 4 day 1, and on cycle 7 day 1. The samples were drawn from a first-in-human, open-label, multicenter phase I dose-escalation trial of ivuxolimab. Adults with locally advanced or metastatic head and neck squamous cell, hepatocellular, melanoma or renal cell carcinoma were enrolled in the trial. Before TCR sequencing, CD4+ T cells and CD8+ T cells were sorted from peripheral blood as separate populations. Genomic DNA was isolated from the sorted cells so that the TCRbeta CDR3 region could be sequenced. The immunoSEQ Assay was used to sequence the TCRbeta CDR3 regions. The table comes from immuneACCESS by way of TCRdb, which keeps in-frame sequences with V and J called. Part of the clones is missing from these tables; in studies checked, under half for an unresolved V gene and the rest for unknown reasons. This sample holds around 110,000 clones; about 93% were observed only once. The ten most abundant clones make up roughly 0.15% of the sample.

Overall study outcomes, separate from this receptor: After ivuxolimab, CD8+ T cells had more expanded clones than CD4+ T cells on average. In the 0.1-3.0 mg/kg groups, partial responders had among the lowest normalized peripheral clonal expansion, particularly in CD8+ T cells. At doses of 0.1 to 3.0 mg/kg, clonal expansion of both CD4+ and CD8+ blood T cells was observed from baseline to week 6. Low levels of normalized T-cell clonal expansion were also seen in some nonresponding patients. Antigen specificity was not determined for the clonally expanded peripheral T cells.

This material consisted of CD4+ or CD8+ T cells sorted from blood, taken in a trial of the OX40 agonist ivuxolimab. This receptor was obtained from an adult with an advanced solid tumor such as melanoma, head and neck, liver or kidney cancer.

The sequenced DNA: TGTGCCAGCAGCCCCCAGACAGGCCCAGATACGCAGTATTTT. The translation is CASSPQTGPDTQYF. The rearranged segments are TRBV4-2 and TRBJ2-3; TRBD1 is a possible D gene, resting on 6 matching bases. V is pared back by 4 bases and J by 4 bases, with 12 bases lying between the germline termini. The CDR3 numbers 14 residues from cysteine through phenylalanine. Just CDR3 DNA is preserved here, 42 bases in frame from base 1. CDR1 and CDR2 were assigned from the germline V gene as LGHNA and YNFKEQ.